The clone carrying this TCR beta chain showed up just a few times. The CDR3 extends over 13 amino acids. V was shortened by 3 bases and J by 5 bases, with 10 bases between the two germline ends. CDR1 and CDR2 (germline): MNHEY, SMNVEV (reference sequence). Assay used: immunoSEQ multiplex PCR; TCRdb lists only in-frame clones, some missing. The table records 150,000 to 200,000 clones, over 80% of them present only once. This sample was included in a study of blood T cell repertoires in COVID-19. The clonotype comes from a woman aged 70-85 years with COVID-19, enrolled during active disease. Sequencing was carried out using peripheral blood. The rearrangement uses TRBV27 and TRBJ2-5, with D perhaps TRBD2 (6 bases). The CDR3: CASSFWGVETQYF. In nucleotides, the CDR3 is TGTGCCAGCAGTTTTTGGGGGGTTGAGACCCAGTACTTC.